The count of the clone carrying this T cell receptor beta chain is one. Its antigen is still unknown. The data are from a study of T cell responses to AZD1222 COVID-19 vaccine. Study as a whole: Recipients boosted at about 4 weeks or about 12 weeks are pooled.

Data came from immunoSEQ multiplex PCR; TCRdb stores just in-frame clones and leaves some out. The sample has approximately 85,000 clones, roughly nine tenths seen once; the top ten hold around 7.7%. Germline V gene sequence: CDR1 SGHNT, CDR2 YYREEE (reference sequence). The CDR3 is 14 residues long. V shed 0 bases, J shed 4 bases, and the junction held 0 bases outside the gene matches. Study findings and constraints: Only after the peak T cell response were repertoires sampled. With two AZD1222 doses given, Spike-specific TCR breadth and depth both rose.

This chain connects TRBV5-4 to TRBJ1-2; 10 bases map to TRBD1. The receptor comes from an adult in good health. This material consisted of peripheral blood, taken on day 0 of AZD1222 vaccination. CDR3 region: CASSLGQGAYGYTF. CDR3 sequence (DNA): TGTGCCAGCAGCTTGGGACAGGGGGCCTATGGCTACACCTTC.